A selection of T cell receptor beta chains follows, all from one sample in a study of cytomegalovirus exposure and HLA in healthy donors. Clones were read by immunoSEQ multiplex PCR, and TCRdb kept only the in-frame ones, dropping some. The sample carries under 120,000 clones, approximately 70% recorded once. Sequenced material: PBMCs. These TCRs come from a man aged 40-49 years in good health and CMV-seropositive. Both conserved end residues are part of each CDR3. The order of the fields is V gene, clone size, J gene, D gene, CDR3 protein, CDR3 DNA. D genes are given only for firm matches. A row's size may be missing; if present it is once, few, many or a size class.

V gene: TRBV13; clone size: NA; J gene: TRBJ2-2; D gene: NA; CDR3 protein: CASSRGVPGLGELFF; CDR3 DNA: TGTGCCAGCAGCCGCGGGGTCCCCGGGTTAGGGGAGCTGTTTTTT
V gene: TRBV29-1; clone size: NA; J gene: TRBJ2-6; D gene: TRBD2; CDR3 protein: CSVAGESGANVLTF; CDR3 DNA: TGCAGCGTCGCGGGGGAGTCTGGGGCCAACGTCCTGACTTTC
V gene: TRBV20-1; clone size: NA; J gene: TRBJ2-7; D gene: NA; CDR3 protein: CSATGTIEQYF; CDR3 DNA: TGCAGTGCTACCGGGACAATTGAGCAGTACTTC
V gene: TRBV6-5; clone size: NA; J gene: TRBJ2-7; D gene: TRBD1; CDR3 protein: CASGPQGANEQYF; CDR3 DNA: TGTGCCAGCGGACCTCAGGGGGCTAACGAGCAGTACTTC
V gene: TRBV6-5; clone size: few; J gene: TRBJ2-1; D gene: TRBD2; CDR3 protein: CAAAGRDEQFF; CDR3 DNA: TGTGCCGCAGCGGGACGGGATGAGCAGTTCTTC
V gene: TRBV10-3; clone size: NA; J gene: TRBJ2-7; D gene: NA; CDR3 protein: CAIRGGLSSYEQYF; CDR3 DNA: TGTGCCATCCGTGGGGGACTGAGCTCCTACGAGCAGTACTTC
V gene: TRBV7-9; clone size: NA; J gene: TRBJ2-3; D gene: NA; CDR3 protein: CASSSPGHSDTQYF; CDR3 DNA: TGTGCCAGCAGCTCGCCGGGACATTCAGATACGCAGTATTTT
V gene: TRBV5-1; clone size: NA; J gene: TRBJ1-3; D gene: TRBD1; CDR3 protein: CASSLGDRGHTIYF; CDR3 DNA: TGCGCCAGCAGCTTGGGGGACAGGGGTCACACCATATATTTT
V gene: TRBV29-1; clone size: NA; J gene: TRBJ2-2; D gene: NA; CDR3 protein: CSVPKGSGELFF; CDR3 DNA: TGCAGCGTTCCTAAGGGGTCCGGGGAGCTGTTTTTT
V gene: TRBV9; clone size: NA; J gene: TRBJ1-5; D gene: NA; CDR3 protein: CASSPRGVDNQPQHF; CDR3 DNA: TGTGCCAGCAGCCCGCGGGGGGTAGACAATCAGCCCCAGCATTTT
V gene: TRBV5-6; clone size: NA; J gene: TRBJ1-1; D gene: TRBD1; CDR3 protein: CASGQGANTEAFF; CDR3 DNA: TGTGCCAGCGGCCAGGGGGCGAACACTGAAGCTTTCTTT
V gene: TRBV5-8; clone size: NA; J gene: TRBJ2-7; D gene: NA; CDR3 protein: CASSLWAGVPNEQYF; CDR3 DNA: TGTGCCAGCAGCTTGTGGGCAGGGGTCCCCAACGAGCAGTACTTC
V gene: TRBV5-8; clone size: NA; J gene: TRBJ1-2; D gene: NA; CDR3 protein: CASSLKHNYGYTF; CDR3 DNA: TGTGCCAGCAGCTTGAAGCATAACTATGGCTACACCTTC
V gene: TRBV5-6; clone size: NA; J gene: TRBJ2-1; D gene: NA; CDR3 protein: CASSLWDSPHYNEQFF; CDR3 DNA: TGTGCCAGCAGCTTGTGGGACTCTCCCCACTACAATGAGCAGTTCTTC
V gene: TRBV6-6; clone size: NA; J gene: TRBJ1-4; D gene: NA; CDR3 protein: CASSPREAEKLFF; CDR3 DNA: TGTGCCAGCAGCCCCCGGGAGGCCGAAAAACTGTTTTTT
V gene: TRBV30; clone size: NA; J gene: TRBJ2-1; D gene: TRBD2; CDR3 protein: CAWSVWRGGSYNEQFF; CDR3 DNA: TGTGCCTGGAGTGTATGGCGGGGAGGGTCCTACAATGAGCAGTTCTTC
V gene: TRBV6-5; clone size: NA; J gene: TRBJ2-5; D gene: TRBD1; CDR3 protein: CASSPGTGRGETQYF; CDR3 DNA: TGTGCCAGCAGCCCCGGGACAGGGAGAGGAGAGACCCAGTACTTC
V gene: TRBV27; clone size: NA; J gene: TRBJ2-7; D gene: NA; CDR3 protein: CASSLVGGRYEQYF; CDR3 DNA: TGTGCCAGCAGTTTAGTTGGGGGGAGGTACGAGCAGTACTTC
V gene: TRBV2; clone size: NA; J gene: TRBJ2-5; D gene: TRBD1; CDR3 protein: CASTEGDRETQYF; CDR3 DNA: TGTGCCAGCACCGAGGGGGACAGGGAAACCCAGTACTTC
V gene: TRBV12-5; clone size: NA; J gene: TRBJ2-6; D gene: TRBD1; CDR3 protein: CASGLTQGGYGANVLTF; CDR3 DNA: TGTGCTAGTGGTTTGACACAGGGGGGCTATGGGGCCAACGTCCTGACTTTC
V gene: TRBV7-9; clone size: NA; J gene: TRBJ2-2; D gene: NA; CDR3 protein: CASEQENTGELFF; CDR3 DNA: TGTGCCAGCGAACAAGAGAACACCGGGGAGCTGTTTTTT
V gene: TRBV6-5; clone size: NA; J gene: TRBJ2-7; D gene: TRBD1; CDR3 protein: CASSRQGPLYEQYF; CDR3 DNA: TGTGCCAGCAGTCGACAGGGCCCTCTCTACGAGCAGTACTTC
V gene: TRBV27; clone size: NA; J gene: TRBJ1-5; D gene: NA; CDR3 protein: CASSLTEIHQPQHF; CDR3 DNA: TGTGCCAGCAGTTTGACAGAGATCCATCAGCCCCAGCATTTT
V gene: TRBV19; clone size: NA; J gene: TRBJ1-5; D gene: NA; CDR3 protein: CASSIDGYSNQPQHF; CDR3 DNA: TGTGCCAGTAGTATAGACGGGTATAGCAATCAGCCCCAGCATTTT
V gene: TRBV4-2; clone size: once; J gene: TRBJ1-4; D gene: NA; CDR3 protein: CASNPGAGDEKLFF; CDR3 DNA: TGTGCCAGCAACCCAGGGGCTGGAGATGAAAAACTGTTTTTT
V gene: TRBV7-9; clone size: few; J gene: TRBJ2-3; D gene: NA; CDR3 protein: CASSPGGVRTDTQYF; CDR3 DNA: TGTGCCAGCAGTCCGGGCGGGGTAAGAACAGATACGCAGTATTTT
V gene: TRBV30; clone size: NA; J gene: TRBJ2-1; D gene: NA; CDR3 protein: CAWSGLAEYNEQFF; CDR3 DNA: TGTGCCTGGAGTGGTTTAGCGGAGTACAATGAGCAGTTCTTC
V gene: TRBV11-2; clone size: few; J gene: TRBJ2-1; D gene: TRBD2; CDR3 protein: CASSLSQAGVYEQFF; CDR3 DNA: TGTGCCAGCAGCTTAAGTCAAGCGGGAGTCTATGAGCAGTTCTTC